This TCR beta chain was sequenced in a study of blood T cell repertoires in COVID-19. Looking at the study overall: The United States, Italy and Spain provided the acute and convalescent COVID-19 samples. T cells, B-cell-depleted T cells, or PBMCs supplied cDNA or gDNA.

Germline V gene lookup returns CDR1 GTSNPN and CDR2 SVGIG (reference sequence). The CDR3 is 13 residues long. Trimming took 2 bases from V and 10 from J; bases not matched to a gene: 5. In the original workflow: The authors estimated nucleated cell counts from reference gene primer amplification. Libraries were prepared by immunoSEQ multiplex PCR; TCRdb keeps only in-frame clonotypes and omits some of them. That table furnishes V, J and clone size, whereas the DNA furnished D and trimming. The data contain roughly 9,200 clones, roughly 77% of them seen just once; the ten biggest clones take up about a quarter.

Sequencing was carried out using peripheral blood. The V and J genes are TRBV30 and TRBJ1-6, with 7 nucleotides matching TRBD1. This TCR came from a man in his sixties with active COVID-19. DNA of the CDR3: TGTGCCTGGAGTCTTGACAGGGACTCACCCCTCCACTTT. The encoded protein is CAWSLDRDSPLHF.